Sequencing of this TCR beta chain was carried out in a study of blood T cell repertoires in COVID-19. In the study overall: Samples representing acute and convalescent COVID-19 were sourced from the United States, Italy and Spain.

This study enrolled people aged 18 to 89 from approximately 25 US geographic areas. This clone was recorded a few times. Sequencing was performed with immunoSEQ multiplex PCR; in TCRdb, only in-frame clones are kept and a portion is missing. The sample contains over 300,000 clones, roughly nine tenths of which appear only once. CDR1 is SGHKS and CDR2 is YYEKEE in the germline V gene (reference sequence). The CDR3 consists of 15 residues. J was trimmed by 9 bases and V by 1 base; bases with no gene match: 7. The specimen sequenced was PBMCs or T cells enriched from blood (not recorded which). The rearrangement links TRBV5-5 to TRBJ1-6; 7 bases map to TRBD1. This receptor was obtained from a woman aged 30 to 39 who had recovered from COVID-19. CDR3 DNA sequence: TGTGCCAGCAGCTTGCCTGAACAGGGGAGTTCACCCCTCCACTTT. Protein product: CASSLPEQGSSPLHF.